This T cell receptor beta chain was observed in a study of T-cell reconstitution after alpha-beta-depleted transplantation in children. Unique molecular identifiers were used to barcode this TCRbeta library. One entry per CDR3 protein results from TCRdb running MiXCR on the PCR reads. Found here are around 440,000 distinct CDR3 sequences, 15% to 20% of them singletons; the top ten hold 25% to 35%. To note about this clonotype: Its matching antigen is unknown.

Study-wide results and limits: Newly produced T cells mostly accounted for T-cell counts and diversity one year post-transplant. Where some patients showed high TCRbeta diversity at day 60, it came from recipient T cells and thymic progenitors that had survived. Several hundred expanded graft clones reportedly supplied alpha-beta T cells about two months after transplant.

This CDR3 has 13 amino acids. Germline CDR1 SQVTM, CDR2 ANQGSEA. V dropped 5 bases and J dropped 4; count of bases not matched to a gene: 6. V usage is TRBV29-1 and J usage is TRBJ1-2; the match to TRBD1 covers 8 bases. The sample was PBMCs, mostly from graft donor cells, taken 360 days after TCRalphabeta/CD19-depleted stem cell transplant. The source is a boy less than two years old who had a stem cell transplant for Wiskott-Aldrich syndrome, so the T cells may come from the graft donor. The CDR3 protein is CSVSTGDGYGYTF. In DNA, the CDR3 is TGCAGCGTTTCGACAGGGGATGGCTATGGCTACACCTTC.